This T cell receptor (beta chain) was observed in a study of T cell responses to AZD1222 COVID-19 vaccine. Study results and limitations: With two AZD1222 doses given, Spike-specific TCR breadth and depth both rose. At baseline, just a handful of AZD1222 recipients tested seropositive.

The method was immunoSEQ multiplex PCR; TCRdb's version includes in-frame clones alone and lacks a portion of them. Altogether 130,000 to 150,000 clones are present, roughly 88% being singletons, with the ten largest covering approximately 15%. This clone is a singleton in its sample. The antigen is undetermined. CDR1 and CDR2 (germline): MNHEY, SMNVEV (reference sequence). V lost 7 bases and J 4 bases, leaving 19 bases between the germline ends. This CDR3 spans 16 amino acids. The chain links TRBV27 to TRBJ2-2; D possibly corresponds to TRBD2 (5 bases). This clonotype was sampled from an adult in good health. This specimen was peripheral blood, taken on day 0 of AZD1222 vaccination. The CDR3 reads CASNLVSIEGTGELFF. The CDR3 nucleotides are TGTGCCAGCAACCTCGTTAGCATCGAGGGCACCGGGGAGCTGTTTTTT.